The entry that follows covers one TCR beta chain sequence. This entry comes from a study of T cells in Graves' hyperthyroidism and ophthalmopathy. Study-wide context: Staff took peripheral blood when the initial diagnosis was made, before any treatment began.

It was RNA transcripts that yielded the amplified TCR beta CDR3 regions. Using the HTBI primer set, a first-round RT-PCR was run on the TCR CDR3. TCRdb re-called the multiplex PCR reads through MiXCR, storing one row per CDR3 protein. The sample consists of 500,000 to 800,000 distinct CDR3 sequences, roughly 15% of them appearing once. From germline, CDR1 is KGHDR and CDR2 SFDVKD. The CDR3 is 14 residues long. Trimming took 5 bases from V and 3 from J, leaving 12 bases between them. Active moderate-to-severe ophthalmopathy, Clinical Activity Score at least 3, NOSPECS at least 4, under 3 months' duration. Exclusion followed for patients with uncontrolled infection, other autoimmune disease, pregnancy or lactation. Orbital computed tomography, thyroid ultrasound, serum thyroxine and TRAb, and clinical symptoms together informed the diagnoses.

The material sequenced was blood. The chain joins TRBV24-1 to TRBJ2-5; a possible D gene is TRBD1 (6 bases). This clonotype was obtained from a woman aged 50 to 60 with Graves' ophthalmopathy. Here the CDR3 DNA reads TGTGCCACCAGTGCACCCGGGACAAAAGAGACCCAGTACTTC. This codes for CATSAPGTKETQYF.